This passage covers 25 T cell receptor beta chains from one sample sequenced in a study of blood T cells in healthy people across ages. The authors ran a second PCR of about 7 to 11 cycles using a sample-barcoded 5' primer and a J-beta primer mix. MiXCR, applied by TCRdb to the 5' RACE reads, yields one record per CDR3 protein. The sample carries hundreds of thousands of distinct CDR3 sequences, approximately 39% recorded once. Material: blood. The receptors were gathered from a woman aged 55-75 years in good health.

This clonotype was seen repeatedly, ten times or more. The rearrangement uses TRBV27 and TRBJ2-7; D possibly corresponds to TRBD1 (5 bases). Germline V gene data show CDR1 as MNHEY and CDR2 as SMNVEV (reference sequence). V was cut by 6 bases and J by 0 bases, with 12 bases left in between. This CDR3 spans 14 amino acids. CDR3 protein: CASSRTPSSYEQYF. The DNA of the CDR3 is TGTGCCAGCAGCCGGACACCCAGCTCCTACGAGCAGTACTTC.

The chain joins TRBV20-1 to TRBJ2-4; weak D call: TRBD2 (6 bases). The J call is uncertain, as TRBJ2-7 better fits the DNA end. The CDR3 is 13 residues long. Germline V CDR1 and CDR2: DFQATT, SNEGSKA (reference sequence). CDR3 region: CSTQRRGTYEQYF. CDR3 DNA sequence: TGCAGTACCCAGCGGCGGGGAACCTACGAGCAGTACTTC.

The chain employs TRBV9 and TRBJ2-7; D is unresolved. V shed 0 bases and J shed 5 bases, with 15 bases lying between them. CDR3 length: 15 amino acids. CDR1 is SGDLS and CDR2 is YYNGEE in the germline V gene. The CDR3: CASSVGLTHVDEQYF. The CDR3 DNA follows: TGTGCCAGCAGCGTAGGGCTGACCCACGTGGACGAGCAGTACTTC.

In this sample, this clonotype turned up many times. The chain has TRBV9 and TRBJ2-3; D is ambiguous. CDR1 is SGDLS, CDR2 YYNGEE, per germline. With 0 bases removed from V and 3 bases from J, the gap between germline ends came to 2 bases. The CDR3 loop spans 12 amino acids. The CDR3 DNA reads as TGTGCCAGCAGCGTAGTTACAGATACGCAGTATTTT. It specifies CASSVVTDTQYF.

This clonotype was found a few times. As DNA, the CDR3 is TGTGCCACCAGCAGAGATGCAGGTTTTAGCAATCAGCCCCAGCATTTT. It encodes CATSRDAGFSNQPQHF. The V gene is TRBV15, the J gene TRBJ1-5; D not certain. The germline V gene encodes CDR1 LNHNV and CDR2 YYDKDF (reference sequence). CDR3 length: 16 amino acids. Trimming took 0 bases from V and 0 from J, leaving 9 bases between them.

This clonotype was picked up a small number of times. J is TRBJ2-5 and V is TRBV5-1; D is perhaps TRBD1 or TRBD2 (5 bases each). The germline CDR1 and CDR2 sequences are SGHRS and YFSETQ. The ends were cut back, 0 bases at V and 5 bases at J, with 11 bases in the middle. This CDR3 has 14 amino acids. The CDR3 region is CASSLAEGRETQYF. In nucleotides, the CDR3 is TGCGCCAGCAGCTTGGCCGAGGGACGGGAGACCCAGTACTTC. The full variable domain, rest sourced from reference TRBV5-1 and TRBJ2-5, is KAGVTQTPRYLIKTRGQQVTLSCSPISGHRSVSWYQQTPGQGLQFLFEYFSETQRNKGNFPGRFSGRQFSNSRSEMNVSTLELGDSALYLCASSLAEGRETQYFGPGTRLLVL.

A few counts support this clonotype. The chain couples TRBV6-5 to TRBJ2-3; TRBD2 might be the D (6 bases). V lost 5 bases and J 2 bases, leaving 14 bases between the germline ends. CDR3 length: 15 residues. Germline V gene data show CDR1 as MNHEY and CDR2 as SVGAGI. Written as DNA, the CDR3 is TGTGCCAGCAGTCCGGGACTGGCCTTCACAGATACGCAGTATTTT. This sequence encodes CASSPGLAFTDTQYF.

V is TRBV5-5 and J is TRBJ2-5; 10 bases line up with TRBD1. In germline, CDR1 is SGHKS, CDR2 YYEKEE (reference sequence). The CDR3 has 16 residues. V lost 0 bases and J lost 5; bases outside the gene matches: 7. The CDR3 protein is CASSLVTGGAGETQYF. The CDR3 nucleotides are TGTGCCAGCAGCTTGGTGACAGGGGGCGCGGGGGAGACCCAGTACTTC.

The gene calls are TRBV3-1 and TRBJ1-2; 12 bases line up with TRBD1. After removal of 1 base from V and 8 bases from J, the junction contained 5 bases not matched to a gene. Germline V CDR1 and CDR2: LGHDT, YNNKEL (reference sequence). The CDR3 is made up of 15 amino acids. In nucleotides, the CDR3 is TGTGCCAGCAGCCAAGGGGACAGGGGGCCGGAGGGCTACACCTTC. The encoded protein is CASSQGDRGPEGYTF.

V and J are TRBV12-3 or TRBV12-4 and TRBJ2-7; TRBD2 agrees at 11 bases. J gave up 7 bases and V 3 bases, and 8 bases lay outside the gene matches. CDR3 size: 15 residues. The DNA for the CDR3 is TGTGCCAGCAGTTTTACTAGCGGGGGCTACAATGAGCAGTACTTC. This sequence encodes CASSFTSGGYNEQYF.

This clonotype appeared many times. This chain joins TRBV12-3 or TRBV12-4 and TRBJ2-3, with 9 bases matching TRBD2. V lost 6 bases, J lost 2 bases, and 9 bases stayed unmatched. This CDR3 is built from 16 residues. The chain's CDR3 is CASRRGTSRSTDTQYF. The DNA of the CDR3 is TGTGCCAGCAGACGGGGGACTAGCAGATCCACAGATACGCAGTATTTT.

This clonotype was detected only once. Being one base from a much bigger clone, this may be a read error. The chain couples TRBV29-1 to TRBJ2-5; TRBD2 aligns across 15 bases. CDR1 and CDR2 (germline): SQVTM, ANQGSEA. V lost 8 bases to trimming and J lost 11 bases; unmatched junction nucleotides: 24. The CDR3 is 18 amino acids. The CDR3 protein is CSLTGTSGGPVPGNEQYF. The CDR3 DNA reads TGCAGCTTAACCGGGACTAGCGGGGGGCCCGTCCCGGGAAATGAGCAGTACTTC.

The V call is TRBV5-1, the J call TRBJ1-1, with 7 bases matching TRBD1. The J segment lost 7 bases and the V segment lost 5 bases, leaving 5 bases of the junction unmatched. The germline gives CDR1 SGHRS, CDR2 YFSETQ. The CDR3 has 12 amino acids. Here the CDR3 DNA reads TGCGCCAGCAGGGAGAACAGGGGTGAAGCTTTCTTT. Protein: CASRENRGEAFF.

CDR3 loop: CASSPSRAVEAFF. The CDR3 DNA reads TGTGCCAGCTCACCGTCCAGGGCAGTTGAAGCTTTCTTT. This chain connects TRBV18 to TRBJ1-1, with a weak D call TRBD1 (5 bases). The CDR3 has 13 residues. V dropped 3 bases and J dropped 7 bases, with 12 bases sitting between them. CDR1 is KGHSH and CDR2 is LQKENI in the germline V gene.

This clonotype occurred many times. The CDR3 loop reads CSARDERETEETQYF. The CDR3 nucleotides read TGCAGTGCTAGAGATGAGCGGGAGACTGAAGAGACCCAGTACTTC. The chain employs TRBV20-1 and TRBJ2-5; TRBD2 matches at 8 bases. The CDR3 runs to 15 residues. From germline, CDR1 is DFQATT and CDR2 SNEGSKA (reference sequence). The junction had 6 bases not matched to a gene; V was cut back by 0 bases and J by 3 bases.

This chain uses TRBV29-1 with TRBJ2-1, with D unresolved. Trimming cost V 7 bases and J 5 bases, with 15 bases left between them. The CDR3 is made up of 13 amino acids. The germline V gene encodes CDR1 SQVTM and CDR2 ANQGSEA. The CDR3 protein is CSASLDSHNEQFF. Here the CDR3 DNA reads TGCAGCGCCTCATTGGATTCCCACAATGAGCAGTTCTTC.

The chain couples TRBV11-2 to TRBJ2-1, with a tentative D call TRBD2 (5 bases). Between the trimmed V and J ends, which lost 3 bases and 2 bases, there was a span of 14 bases. This CDR3 region has 16 residues. In germline, CDR1 is SGHAT, CDR2 FQNNGV. The CDR3 DNA is TGTGCCAGCAGCTTTGAATGGGATAGCGCCTACAATGAGCAGTTCTTC. This codes for CASSFEWDSAYNEQFF.

The rearrangement joins TRBV3-1 to TRBJ2-4; either TRBD1 or TRBD2 may fit D (5 bases each). The last part of the DNA fits TRBJ2-7 better; the J call may be wrong. Germline lookup yields CDR1 LGHDT and CDR2 YNNKEL (reference sequence). The CDR3 runs 13 residues. The CDR3 loop is CASSQARGDEQYF. The CDR3 bases are TGTGCCAGCAGCCAAGCCCGAGGGGACGAGCAGTACTTC.

This clonotype is a singleton in its sample. V and J are TRBV12-3 or TRBV12-4 and TRBJ2-5, with D perhaps TRBD1 (5 bases). Deletions cut 6 bases from V and 3 bases from J, with 11 bases between. The CDR3 has 13 residues. The CDR3 DNA reads as TGTGCCAGCAGCAAAGACAGCGAAGAGACCCAGTACTTC. Translated, it gives CASSKDSEETQYF.

As concerns this clonotype: With a much larger clone just one base away, this may be a read error. The genes are TRBV4-2 and TRBJ1-2, with 12 positions matching TRBD1. The CDR3 spans 15 residues. The germline V gene encodes CDR1 LGHNA and CDR2 YNFKEQ. For the CDR3, the DNA is TGTGCCAGCAGCCAGCCGGGACAGGGGGCCTATGACTACACCTTC. This codes for CASSQPGQGAYDYTF.

This clonotype was recorded a few times. The rearrangement joins TRBV18 to TRBJ2-7; D is uncertain. The germline V and J ends were trimmed by 2 bases and 6 bases, with 8 bases remaining between them. CDR1 KGHSH and CDR2 LQKENI come from the germline V gene. The CDR3 length is 12 residues. The CDR3 sequence is CASSPVWSEQYF. The CDR3 bases are TGTGCCAGCTCACCAGTATGGAGCGAGCAGTACTTC.

J is TRBJ2-3 and V is TRBV7-3, with D possibly called TRBD1 or TRBD2 (5 bases each). Trimming left V 2 bases short and J 2 bases short, with 11 bases between. From germline, CDR1 is SGHTA and CDR2 FQGTGA. The CDR3 has 15 residues. The CDR3 coding sequence is TGTGCCAGCAGCTTATCCGTGGGGGTCACAGATACGCAGTATTTT. This sequence encodes CASSLSVGVTDTQYF. The full variable domain, completed using reference TRBV7-3 and TRBJ2-3, is GAGVSQTPSNKVTEKGKYVELRCDPISGHTALYWYRQSLGQGPEFLIYFQGTGAADDSGLPNDRFFAVRPEGSVSTLKIQRTERGDSAVYLCASSLSVGVTDTQYFGPGTRLTVL.

The genes are TRBV7-9 and TRBJ2-1, with 13 positions matching TRBD2. Germline values: CDR1 SEHNR, CDR2 FQNEAQ (reference sequence). V lost 2 bases and J lost 5; bases outside the gene matches: 9. This CDR3 region has 18 residues. CDR3 coding DNA: TGTGCCAGCAGCTTATCCCAGACTAGCGGGGGGTGGGACAATGAGCAGTTCTTC. As protein: CASSLSQTSGGWDNEQFF.

Only a few counts were recorded for this clonotype. The J gene is TRBJ2-5, the V gene TRBV24-1; 11 positions agree with TRBD2. Germline CDR1 KGHDR, CDR2 SFDVKD. This CDR3 has 16 amino acids. The junction had 8 bases not matched to a gene; V was cut back by 6 bases and J by 3 bases. DNA of the CDR3: TGTGCCACCAGTAAAGGGACTAGCGGAGTAAAAGAGACCCAGTACTTC. Translating gives CATSKGTSGVKETQYF.

The CDR3 coding sequence is TGTGCCAGCAGTTACTCCAGGAGTCCGCGGATCAACAATGAGCAGTTCTTC. This gives the protein CASSYSRSPRINNEQFF. The gene calls are TRBV6-5 and TRBJ2-1, with D uncertain. This CDR3 has 17 amino acids. The V gene lost 0 bases and the J gene lost 5 bases, with 17 bases spanning the gap. The V gene's germline CDR1 is MNHEY and CDR2 SVGAGI.